Listed below are T cell receptor beta chains from one sample, sequenced in a study of tumor and adjacent non-tumor tissue in lung cancer. TCRdb recomputed calls from the multiplex PCR reads with MiXCR, one row per CDR3 protein. This table has some 90,000 distinct CDR3 sequences, around 57% appearing once. Sequenced input: lung tumor tissue. These receptor sequences come from a man aged 70 or older with non-small cell lung cancer. Each CDR3 is given with its conserved first and last residue. Fields, in order: J gene, clone size, V gene, D gene, CDR3 DNA, CDR3 protein. A D gene is named only where the DNA matches it firmly. The size entry is marked missing in some rows and otherwise reads once, few, many or a size class.

TRBJ1-1,many,TRBV7-8,-,TGTGCCAGCAGCCTCGCCCTAGTCGGGGCTGAAGCTTTCTTT,CASSLALVGAEAFF
TRBJ2-7,many,TRBV12-3/TRBV12-4,-,TGTGCCAGCAGTTTAGTGGGACCGACACTCTCGGGCTACGAGCAGTACTTC,CASSLVGPTLSGYEQYF
TRBJ2-2,-,TRBV6-1,-,TGCGCCGCCCCCCGGAACACCGGGGAGCTGTTTTTT,CAAPRNTGELFF
TRBJ2-6,-,TRBV6-1,-,TGTGCCGGCAGTGCCGAGGGCAGCTCTGGAGCCAACGTCCTGACTTTC,CAGSAEGSSGANVLTF
TRBJ2-2,-,TRBV11-2,-,TGTGCCAGCAGCCTAAAAGGAAACGGGGAGCTGTTTTTT,CASSLKGNGELFF
TRBJ2-5,once,TRBV13,-,TGTGCCAGCAGTCCCAGAGACAGCCCGGTCGGTGAAGAGACCGAGTACTTC,CASSPRDSPVGEETEYF
TRBJ2-5,-,TRBV29-1,-,TGCAGCGCCCAGACGGGACAAGCGACAGAGACCAAGTACTTC,CSAQTGQATETKYF
TRBJ2-7,-,TRBV19,TRBD1,TGTGCCAGTAAACTGACAGGGTGCTCCTACGAGCAGAACTTC,CASKLTGCSYEQNF
TRBJ2-2,-,TRBV6-5,TRBD2,TGTGCCAGCAGACCAGGGACTAGCGGGGGTACCGGAGAGCAGTTTTTT,CASRPGTSGGTGEQFF
TRBJ1-5,-,TRBV7-8,-,TGTGCCAGCAGCTTAGACGGGGATAGCAATCAGCCTCAGCATTTT,CASSLDGDSNQPQHF
TRBJ1-3,-,TRBV6-1,-,TGTGCCAGCAGTTCCTCCGGGAGATGGGGAGATTTT,CASSSSGRWGDF
TRBJ2-3,-,TRBV7-3,TRBD2,TGTGCCAGCAGCTTACTAGCGGGGGGGCCAGATACGCAGTGTTTT,CASSLLAGGPDTQCF
TRBJ2-1,-,TRBV6-5,-,TGTGGCAGCAGTCCGGACGACTTCCTAGGGAATGAGCAGTTCTTC,CGSSPDDFLGNEQFF
TRBJ2-1,-,TRBV6-5,-,TGTGCAAGCCGACAGTGGGGGGCCTATAATGAGCTGTTCTTC,CASRQWGAYNELFF
TRBJ2-7,-,TRBV6-2/TRBV6-3,-,TGTGCTAGCAGTTGGGATCTACCCACCCACTGGCGACACGAGCAGTACTTC,CASSWDLPTHWRHEQYF
TRBJ2-5,-,TRBV12-3/TRBV12-4,TRBD2,TGTGCCAGCAGTCCTCAAGAAGGGGCGGGGGGGGAGACCCAGTACTTC,CASSPQEGAGGETQYF
TRBJ2-7,-,TRBV6-6,-,TGTGCTAGCAGTTATGGCCACGGGAGGCAGTACTTC,CASSYGHGRQYF
TRBJ2-2,-,TRBV11-2,-,TGTGCCAGTAACATAGGTGGGGGCAGGACCGGGGAGCTGTTTTTT,CASNIGGGRTGELFF
TRBJ2-5,once,TRBV11-2,-,TGTACCAGCAGCCCTAGACAGGCGAGAAAGACCCAGTACTTC,CTSSPRQARKTQYF
TRBJ1-2,-,TRBV4-1,-,TGCGCAAGCAGCCGAGGGGTTCGGGGTGGCTACACCTTC,CASSRGVRGGYTF
TRBJ2-5,-,TRBV6-6,TRBD1,TGTGCCAACAGTTACCCGACAGGGGCAGGGGAGACCCAGTACTTC,CANSYPTGAGETQYF
TRBJ2-3,-,TRBV11-2,-,TGTGCCAACAGCTTAGGGGCAGCGGCCAGCACAGATACGCAGTATTTT,CANSLGAAASTDTQYF
TRBJ2-3,many,TRBV5-1,TRBD2,TGCGCCAGCAGCCCGCGTGGCGGGGGGACCACAGATACGCAGTATTTT,CASSPRGGGTTDTQYF
TRBJ1-5,many,TRBV28,-,TGTGCCAGCAAGCGGGACGGAAGCAATCAGCCCCAGCATTTT,CASKRDGSNQPQHF
TRBJ2-1,-,TRBV6-5,-,TGTGCCAGCATCACACAACTCTCCTACAGTGAGCAGTTCTTC,CASITQLSYSEQFF
TRBJ1-4,-,TRBV20-1,TRBD1,TGCAGTGATAGGACGACAGGGGGAAAACTGTTTTTT,CSDRTTGGKLFF
TRBJ2-7,many,TRBV10-3,TRBD1,TGTGCCATCAGATCTGACAGGGATAACTACGAGCAGTACTTC,CAIRSDRDNYEQYF
TRBJ2-5,-,TRBV11-1,TRBD1,TGTACCAGCGGCCCCCGGGACAGGGTTTTTGAGAGCCAGTACTTC,CTSGPRDRVFESQYF
TRBJ2-7,-,TRBV6-5,TRBD2,TGTGCCAGCTTATCGTCCGGGGGGGGTAGCCTCGAGAAGTACTTC,CASLSSGGGSLEKYF
TRBJ2-5,many,TRBV12-3/TRBV12-4,-,TGTGCCAGCAGCCCGGGGGCGAAGACCCAGTACTTC,CASSPGAKTQYF
TRBJ2-1,-,TRBV28,TRBD2,TGTGCCGGCAGTTCCCTTACCAGCGGGAGTTACAATGAGCAGTTCTTC,CAGSSLTSGSYNEQFF
TRBJ1-4,once,TRBV5-1,-,TGCGCCAGCAGCCTGGACCAGGAGGCAGGGAATGAAAAACTGTTTTTT,CASSLDQEAGNEKLFF
TRBJ1-5,many,TRBV5-6,TRBD1,TGTGCCAGCAGCGCACACCAGGGACAGCGCAATCAGCCCCAGCATTTT,CASSAHQGQRNQPQHF
TRBJ2-1,few,TRBV20-1,-,TGCAGTGCCCTCCTTCAGGGGAGGGTTAACAATGAGCAGTTCTTC,CSALLQGRVNNEQFF
TRBJ2-5,-,TRBV21-1,-,TGTGCCAGCAGCAAAGGCGAGACGCTACAAGAGACCCAGTACTTC,CASSKGETLQETQYF
TRBJ2-5,many,TRBV12-3/TRBV12-4,-,TGTGCCAGCAGTTTAGGAGGTCCGGGGGGCTTGGAGACCCAGTACTTC,CASSLGGPGGLETQYF
TRBJ2-7,-,TRBV6-6,-,TGTGTCACCAGCTCCCGGGGTGGTAGCAGTCGGTCTGGGTACGAGCAGTACTTC,CVTSSRGGSSRSGYEQYF
TRBJ2-7,-,TRBV5-1,TRBD1,TGTGCCAACAGCTTAGGGACAGACGACGAGCAGAACTTC,CANSLGTDDEQNF
TRBJ2-5,few,TRBV5-5,-,TGTGCCAGCAGCCCCGGCGGAAGGGAGACCCAGTGCTTC,CASSPGGRETQCF
TRBJ1-5,-,TRBV6-2/TRBV6-3,-,TGTGCCAGTAGTTACCAGGGCAATCATCCCCAGCATTTT,CASSYQGNHPQHF
TRBJ2-7,-,TRBV11-2,-,TGTGTTAGCAGCCCCACATGGTACGAGCAGTACTTC,CVSSPTWYEQYF
TRBJ2-2,once,TRBV29-1,TRBD2,TGCAGCGCTGCTGGCGGGGGGGCCATACCAATCGGGGAGCTATTTTTT,CSAAGGGAIPIGELFF
TRBJ2-5,-,TRBV28,TRBD1,TGTGCCAGTAGTTGGGACAGGGGGTTAAAGACCCAGTACTTC,CASSWDRGLKTQYF
TRBJ2-1,many,TRBV5-4,-,TGTGCCAGCAGCCCGAGGGCCTCCTCCTACAATGAGCAGTTCTTC,CASSPRASSYNEQFF
TRBJ2-3,-,TRBV4-2,-,TGTGCCAGCAGCCAAGCCCCTGGCATCACAGATACGCAGTATTTT,CASSQAPGITDTQYF
TRBJ2-1,-,TRBV11-2,-,TGTGCCAGCAGCTTAGTAGTGGGGAGCTACAACGAGCAGTTGTTC,CASSLVVGSYNEQLF
TRBJ1-1,once,TRBV4-1,-,TGCGCCAGCGGCCAGCCGTTTCACAGTGACACTGAAGCTTTCTTT,CASGQPFHSDTEAFF
TRBJ2-2,-,TRBV4-2,TRBD2,TGTGCCAGCAGTCAAAAGGAAGCGGGACGATTCGGGGAGCTGTTTTTT,CASSQKEAGRFGELFF
TRBJ2-6,-,TRBV12-3/TRBV12-4,-,TGTACCAGCAGTTCCTTACTGGGGGTCAACGTCCTGACTTTC,CTSSSLLGVNVLTF
TRBJ2-7,-,TRBV4-1,-,TGTGCCAGCAGCTCCACAGGGAAAGGCTACGAGCAGTACTTC,CASSSTGKGYEQYF
TRBJ1-5,-,TRBV4-2,TRBD1,TGTGCCAGCAGCTTACTGACAGGGGATCTGCCCCAGCATTTT,CASSLLTGDLPQHF
TRBJ2-1,few,TRBV11-1,TRBD2,TGTGCCAGCAGCCTCCCGCGGGTTAGCGGGAGTTCGGATGAGCAGTTCTTT,CASSLPRVSGSSDEQFF
TRBJ1-4,-,TRBV5-6,TRBD1,TGTGCCAGCAACCAGATCCGACAGGGGACGGAAAAACTGTTTTTT,CASNQIRQGTEKLFF